This T cell receptor (beta chain) was recovered during a study of blood T cells in healthy people across ages. This clonotype was detected a few times. Then a second PCR, running roughly 7 to 11 cycles, was carried out with a sample-barcoded 5' primer and a J-beta primer mix. Each CDR3 protein is one row after TCRdb ran MiXCR on the 5' RACE reads. The table shows roughly 1.5 million distinct CDR3 sequences, with 40% to 45% occurring only once. Germline CDR1 is SEHNR and CDR2 is FQNEAQ (reference sequence). The V end was cut by 4 bases, the J end by 6 bases, with 8 bases between. The length of the CDR3 is 12 residues.

Sample: blood. This TCR came from a young woman in good health. This chain uses TRBV7-9 with TRBJ2-3; unclear D gene. CDR3 sequence: CASSSTLDTQYF. The CDR3 bases are TGTGCCAGCAGCTCCACGCTGGATACGCAGTATTTT.